A selection of T cell receptor beta chains follows, all from one sample in a study of cytomegalovirus exposure and HLA in healthy donors. Using immunoSEQ multiplex PCR, the repertoire was profiled, and TCRdb retains in-frame clones only, with some absent. The sample lists about 140,000 clones, about 80% occurring once. The source material was PBMCs. These receptors all stem from a man in his forties or fifties in good health and CMV-seronegative. Both conserved end residues are part of each CDR3. D genes are given only for firm matches. Clone size is given for some rows only: seen once, a few or many times, or a class if the clone is expanded.

clone_size,cdr3_length,j_call,v_call,d_call,cdr3_aa
.,19,TRBJ1-5,TRBV28,TRBD1,CASSSLFPLRGRLDQPQHF
once,14,TRBJ1-2,TRBV19,TRBD1,CASSPGTVNYGYTF
.,13,TRBJ1-2,TRBV30,.,CAWSVEGTVGYTF
.,18,TRBJ2-4,TRBV4-1,TRBD1,CASSQAADRTQAKNIQYF
.,12,TRBJ2-7,TRBV7-9,.,CASSPDPGEQYF
.,15,TRBJ1-1,TRBV28,TRBD1,CASSLGDSLNTEAFF
.,16,TRBJ2-5,TRBV6-6,TRBD2,CASSLAGGPGQETQYF
.,15,TRBJ2-7,TRBV10-3,TRBD2,CAISEGTSGKNEQYF
.,15,TRBJ2-3,TRBV7-8,TRBD1,CASSFRTGAPDTQYF
.,15,TRBJ2-5,TRBV27,.,CASSYGRDYQETQYF
.,14,TRBJ2-3,TRBV19,.,CASSISVGQDTQYF
.,15,TRBJ1-6,TRBV5-6,.,CASSTPGGTNSPLHF
.,14,TRBJ2-2,TRBV5-1,.,CASRGGQSSGELFF